The next 19 T cell receptor beta chains were all read from a single sample in a study of T-cell memory formation after mild COVID-19. TCRdb re-called the 5' RACE reads with MiXCR, one entry per CDR3 protein. The sample carries more than 350,000 distinct CDR3 sequences, 16% recorded once. Sequenced material: PBMCs or a T cell subset sorted from them (not recorded which). These receptors were obtained from a man between 18 and 35 years old who had mild COVID-19 (a few samples of this study predate the infection). Cell type and time point are not known.

This clonotype has a handful of counts. The chain joins TRBV7-9 to TRBJ1-4; D remains ambiguous. The CDR3 covers 14 residues. The ends were cut back, 2 bases at V and 5 bases at J, with 9 bases in the middle. Looked up from germline, CDR1 is SEHNR and CDR2 is FQNEAQ (reference sequence). CDR3 in DNA: TGTGCCAGCAGCTTAAGACTGGGGAATGAAAAACTGTTTTTT. Residues: CASSLRLGNEKLFF.

The gene calls are TRBV5-1 and TRBJ1-6, with D perhaps matching TRBD1 (6 bases). Between the trimmed V and J ends, which lost 7 bases and 4 bases, there was a span of 12 bases. CDR1 SGHRS and CDR2 YFSETQ come from the germline V gene. CDR3 length: 14 residues. The CDR3 sequence is CASGSGQYNSPLHF. The CDR3 bases are TGCGCCAGCGGGAGTGGACAGTATAATTCACCCCTCCACTTT.

The chain combines TRBV7-9 with TRBJ2-1, with TRBD1 identical over 7 bases. The CDR3 runs 14 residues. The V segment lost 6 bases and the J segment 6 bases; nucleotides outside the gene matches: 8. CDR1 and CDR2 (germline): SEHNR, FQNEAQ (reference sequence). CDR3 amino acids: CASRTGDPSNEQFF. CDR3 in DNA: TGTGCCAGCAGAACAGGGGACCCTTCCAATGAGCAGTTCTTC.

This clonotype has just a few counts. The V gene is TRBV6-2 or TRBV6-3, the J gene TRBJ1-1, with D perhaps TRBD1 (5 bases). This CDR3 is 14 amino acids long. V lost 5 bases and J lost 2, with 12 bases in between. The germline V gene encodes CDR1 MNHEY and CDR2 SVGEGT. The CDR3 region is CASSTPTVNTEAFF. DNA for the CDR3: TGTGCCAGCAGTACCCCGACAGTTAACACTGAAGCTTTCTTT.

The gene calls are TRBV7-2 and TRBJ2-1, with 12 bases lining up with TRBD2. Germline CDR1 SGHTA, CDR2 FQGNSA. Germline trimming cut 2 bases from V and 8 bases from J; bases unmatched to any gene: 4. This CDR3 comprises 15 residues. CDR3 protein: CASSLSSGGAYEQFF. The CDR3 DNA follows: TGTGCCAGCAGCTTATCTAGCGGGGGGGCCTATGAGCAGTTCTTC.

This clonotype was counted a few times. The V and J genes are TRBV5-1 and TRBJ2-3; 9 bases are a match to TRBD1. The CDR3 covers 16 residues. The V segment lost 4 bases and the J segment 6 bases; nucleotides outside the gene matches: 12. Germline V gives CDR1 SGHRS, CDR2 YFSETQ. This CDR3 is CASSLLAQGASDTQYF. CDR3 sequence (DNA): TGCGCCAGCAGCCTCTTGGCACAGGGGGCATCGGATACGCAGTATTTT.

This sequence joins TRBV12-3 or TRBV12-4 and TRBJ2-3; 9 nucleotides line up with TRBD2. The V and J ends lost 5 bases and 7 bases, in that order; junction bases with no gene match: 7. There are 14 residues in the CDR3. CDR3 in DNA: TGTGCCAGCAGTCCAGCGGGGGGAAGACATACGCAGTATTTT. Protein product: CASSPAGGRHTQYF.

This chain joins TRBV9 and TRBJ2-7; D might be TRBD1 or TRBD2, each matching 6 bases. This CDR3 is 14 amino acids long. Trimming left V 0 bases short and J 7 bases short, with 14 bases between. Germline-derived CDR1 and CDR2 are SGDLS and YYNGEE. The CDR3 DNA reads TGTGCCAGCAGCGTAGGCCCGGGGGCGAAGGAGCAGTACGTC. This gives the protein CASSVGPGAKEQYV.

The chain is built from TRBV2 and TRBJ1-4; D is possibly TRBD1 (6 bases). CDR3 length: 14 residues. Germline assignment: CDR1 SNHLY and CDR2 FYNNEI. Trimming took 7 bases from V and 2 from J, leaving 11 bases between them. Written as DNA, the CDR3 is TGTGCCAGCAATCAGAGGGGGACTAATGAAAAACTGTTTTTT. Protein: CASNQRGTNEKLFF.

In its sample, this clonotype was seen a few times. The chain carries TRBV29-1 and TRBJ1-2; 7 positions match TRBD1. This CDR3 comprises 14 residues. Germline-derived CDR1 and CDR2 are SQVTM and ANQGSEA. With 4 bases clipped from V and 4 bases from J, the junction kept 9 bases outside the gene matches. Here the CDR3 reads CSVGFGQAAYGYTF. The CDR3 nucleotides are TGCAGCGTTGGTTTTGGACAGGCAGCCTATGGCTACACCTTC.

This clonotype showed up just a few times. The CDR3 is CASSLNRAGEKLFF. The CDR3 coding sequence is TGTGCCAGCAGCTTAAACAGGGCGGGTGAAAAACTGTTTTTT. This chain links TRBV7-2 with TRBJ1-4, with D possibly being TRBD1 (6 bases). Germline V gene data show CDR1 as SGHTA and CDR2 as FQGNSA. The CDR3 is 14 amino acids. Trimming stripped 2 bases from V and 7 bases from J, with 11 bases between.

The V call is TRBV6-2 or TRBV6-3, the J call TRBJ1-1; possibly TRBD1 for D (6 bases). V dropped 6 bases and J dropped 7 bases, with 21 bases sitting between them. This CDR3 region has 15 residues. CDR1 MNHEY and CDR2 SVGEGT come from the germline V gene. Written as DNA, the CDR3 is TGTGCCAGCAGCCCCCAGGGGAATCGGTACGGTGAAGCTTTCTTT. Encoded protein: CASSPQGNRYGEAFF.

This clonotype was counted once. This chain connects TRBV4-2 to TRBJ1-5; D possibly corresponds to TRBD1 (5 bases). This CDR3 has 14 residues. The V end was cut by 4 bases, the J end by 6 bases, with 13 bases between. In germline, CDR1 is LGHNA, CDR2 YNFKEQ. This CDR3 reads CASSREPGLQPQHF. CDR3 nucleotide sequence: TGTGCCAGCAGCCGAGAGCCGGGACTTCAGCCCCAGCATTTT.

The table lists this clonotype with a few counts. This chain uses TRBV4-1 with TRBJ2-7; D might be TRBD1 (5 bases). V was clipped by 3 bases and J by 5 bases, with 14 bases between them. The germline V gene has CDR1 MGHRA and CDR2 YSYEKL. CDR3 length: 14 amino acids. CDR3 region: CASSHTTQGHEQYF. For the CDR3, the DNA is TGCGCCAGCAGCCATACAACGCAGGGTCACGAGCAGTACTTC.

The rearrangement joins TRBV20-1 to TRBJ2-3; TRBD2 matches 8 bases. J gave up 6 bases and V 4 bases, and 12 bases lay outside the gene matches. The CDR3 consists of 15 residues. The V gene's germline CDR1 is DFQATT and CDR2 SNEGSKA (reference sequence). CDR3 bases: TGCAGTGCTATGGTCGGGGCGGGGGGCCCGGATACGCAGTATTTT. Translation gives CSAMVGAGGPDTQYF.

This clonotype was detected only a few times. The rearrangement uses TRBV5-1 and TRBJ1-1, with D perhaps matching TRBD1 (5 bases). Trimming took 3 bases from V and 5 from J, leaving 20 bases between them. CDR3 size: 16 residues. Germline assignment: CDR1 SGHRS and CDR2 YFSETQ. CDR3 DNA sequence: TGCGCCAGCAGCTCCAGGGCGTTGGGGGAGAGAACTGAAGCTTTCTTT. It is translated as CASSSRALGERTEAFF.

In the case of this clonotype: Given a much more abundant clone one base away, this may be a read error. The V gene is TRBV28, the J gene TRBJ1-4, with D possibly matching TRBD1 (6 bases). The CDR3 is made up of 12 amino acids. The V and J ends lost 10 bases and 5 bases respectively, with 11 bases between them. CDR1 is MDHEN, CDR2 SYDVKM, per germline. The CDR3 DNA is TGTGCCACACGGGGGGCGAATGAAAAACTGTTTTTT. It is translated as CATRGANEKLFF. Full variable domain (missing parts from reference TRBV28 and TRBJ1-4): DVKVTQSSRYLVKRTGEKVFLECVQDMDHENMFWYRQDPGLGLRLIYFSYDVKMKEKGDIPEGYSVSREKKERFSLILESASTNQTSMYLCATRGANEKLFFGSGTQLSVL.

This clonotype was observed a handful of times. The chain has TRBV10-3 and TRBJ2-5; a possible D gene is TRBD2 (7 bases). CDR1 ENHRY and CDR2 SYGVKD come from the germline V gene. The length of the CDR3 is 15 residues. Trimming took 3 bases from V and 5 from J, leaving 16 bases between them. CDR3: CAISDPRGLQETQYF. Here the CDR3 DNA reads TGTGCCATCAGTGACCCGCGGGGGCTCCAGGAGACCCAGTACTTC.

This clonotype was seen only a few times. The genes are TRBV4-3 and TRBJ1-2; TRBD1 is a possible D gene (5 bases). This CDR3 is 15 amino acids long. The V end was cut by 0 bases, the J end by 3 bases, with 11 bases between. Germline CDR1 reads LGHNA; CDR2 reads YSLEER. CDR3 in DNA: TGCGCCAGCAGCCAAGATCGGGGGGGGGACTATGGCTACACCTTC. Translation gives CASSQDRGGDYGYTF.